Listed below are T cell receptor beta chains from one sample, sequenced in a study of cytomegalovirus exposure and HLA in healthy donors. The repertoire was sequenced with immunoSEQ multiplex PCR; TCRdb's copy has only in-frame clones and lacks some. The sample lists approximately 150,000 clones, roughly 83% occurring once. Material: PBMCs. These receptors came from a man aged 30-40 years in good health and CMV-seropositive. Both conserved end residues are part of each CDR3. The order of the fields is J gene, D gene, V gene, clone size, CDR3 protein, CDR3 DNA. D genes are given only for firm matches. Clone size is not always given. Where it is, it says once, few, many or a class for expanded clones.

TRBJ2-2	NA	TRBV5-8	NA	CASSLFAGTNTGELFF	TGTGCCAGCAGCTTGTTCGCGGGAACGAACACCGGGGAGCTGTTTTTT
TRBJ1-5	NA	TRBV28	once	CASIGMKDGNQPQHF	TGTGCCAGCATCGGGATGAAAGATGGCAATCAGCCCCAGCATTTT
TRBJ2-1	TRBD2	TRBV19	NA	CASSLGTSGNEQFF	TGTGCCAGCAGTCTAGGGACTAGCGGAAATGAGCAGTTCTTC
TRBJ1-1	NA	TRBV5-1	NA	CASSPGGGLDLNTEAFF	TGCGCCAGCAGCCCTGGTGGAGGGCTAGACTTGAACACTGAAGCTTTCTTT
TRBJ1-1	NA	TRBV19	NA	CASRGTRDTEAFF	TGTGCCAGCCGAGGCACCCGGGACACTGAAGCTTTCTTT
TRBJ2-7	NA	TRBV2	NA	CASSELPLEQYF	TGTGCCAGCAGTGAACTCCCCTTAGAGCAGTACTTC
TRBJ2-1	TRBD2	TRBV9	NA	CASSERLAGPSYNEQFF	TGTGCCAGCAGCGAGAGGCTAGCGGGGCCATCCTACAATGAGCAGTTCTTC
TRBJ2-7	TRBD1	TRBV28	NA	CASRGAGTGDREQYF	TGTGCCAGCAGGGGGGCCGGGACAGGAGACAGGGAGCAGTACTTC
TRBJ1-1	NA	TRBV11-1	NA	CASSLRAPTEAFF	TGTGCCAGCAGCCTGCGGGCACCCACTGAAGCTTTCTTT
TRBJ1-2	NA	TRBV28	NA	CASSLGRASGYTF	TGTGCCAGCAGTTTAGGACGGGCTAGCGGCTACACCTTC
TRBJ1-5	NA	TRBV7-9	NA	CASSDRGARSNQPQHF	TGTGCCAGCAGTGACCGGGGGGCCCGGAGCAATCAGCCCCAGCATTTT
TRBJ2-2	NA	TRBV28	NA	CASLAEYTGELFF	TGTGCCAGCCTGGCGGAGTACACCGGGGAGCTGTTTTTT
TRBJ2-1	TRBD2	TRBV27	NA	CASSLGLAGGSEQFF	TGTGCCAGCAGTTTAGGGCTAGCGGGAGGGAGTGAGCAGTTCTTC
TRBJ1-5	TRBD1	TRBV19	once	CASSIVGTGKDQPQHF	TGTGCCAGTAGTATTGTAGGGACAGGGAAAGATCAGCCCCAGCATTTT
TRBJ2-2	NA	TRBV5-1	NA	CASSGGQVTGELFF	TGCGCCAGCAGCGGCGGACAAGTAACCGGGGAGCTGTTTTTT
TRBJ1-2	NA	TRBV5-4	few	CASSLAGGAGYTF	TGTGCCAGCAGCTTGGCCGGTGGTGCAGGCTACACCTTC
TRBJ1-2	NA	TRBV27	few	CASSLQQRTEGYTF	TGTGCCAGCAGTTTACAACAACGGACAGAAGGCTACACCTTC
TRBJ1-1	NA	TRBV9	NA	CASTPREGTNTEAFF	TGTGCCAGCACCCCCCGGGAGGGGACGAACACTGAAGCTTTCTTT
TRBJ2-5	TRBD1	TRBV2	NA	CASSLDRGSGTQYF	TGTGCCAGCAGCTTGGACAGGGGTTCCGGGACCCAGTACTTC
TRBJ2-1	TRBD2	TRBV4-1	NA	CASSPIAGGINEQFF	TGCGCCAGCAGCCCCATAGCGGGAGGCATCAATGAGCAGTTCTTC
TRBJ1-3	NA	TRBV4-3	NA	CASSLAPGDGNTIYF	TGCGCCAGCAGCCTGGCGCCAGGGGACGGAAACACCATATATTTT
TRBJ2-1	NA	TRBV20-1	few	CSPRDNEQFF	TGCAGTCCCCGGGACAATGAGCAGTTCTTC
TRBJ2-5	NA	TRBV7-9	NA	CASSLNAQTETQYF	TGTGCCAGCAGCTTAAACGCGCAAACGGAGACCCAGTACTTC
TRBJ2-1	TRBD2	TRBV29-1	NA	CSVVTSRSYNEQFF	TGCAGCGTCGTGACTAGCCGATCTTACAATGAGCAGTTCTTC
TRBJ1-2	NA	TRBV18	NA	CASSPQQQGYTF	TGTGCCAGCTCACCTCAACAGCAGGGCTACACCTTC
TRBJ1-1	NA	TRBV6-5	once	CASSYQVNTEAFF	TGTGCCAGCAGTTACCAGGTGAACACTGAAGCTTTCTTT
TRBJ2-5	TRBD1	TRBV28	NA	CASRGGTGGLGVQETQYF	TGTGCCAGCAGAGGCGGGACAGGGGGTTTAGGGGTTCAGGAGACCCAGTACTTC
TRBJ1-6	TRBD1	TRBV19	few	CASSGDRGFSPLHF	TGTGCCAGTAGTGGGGACAGGGGGTTTTCACCCCTCCACTTT
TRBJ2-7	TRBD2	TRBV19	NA	CASSTPTSGSLYEQYF	TGTGCCAGTAGTACCCCGACTAGCGGGAGCCTCTACGAGCAGTACTTC
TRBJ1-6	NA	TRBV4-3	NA	CASSQEAAQINNSPLHF	TGCGCCAGCAGCCAAGAGGCGGCTCAGATTAATAATTCACCCCTCCACTTT
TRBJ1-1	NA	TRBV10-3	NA	CAISEELGPLGKAFF	TGTGCCATCAGTGAAGAGTTGGGGCCGCTGGGGAAAGCTTTCTTT